There are a few counts of the clone carrying this TCR beta chain. The antigen is not known. V lost 6 bases and J lost 6, with 19 bases in between. Germline loops: CDR1 SNHLY, CDR2 FYNNEI. This CDR3 has 15 residues. The data were obtained in a study of CD8+CD57+ T cells in acquired aplastic anemia. Background on the study: The sorted CD4+ and CD8+ cells yielded an average around 3 ug of DNA. General study findings and limits: Patients and controls were found to share twenty-nine CD8+ CDR3 sequences. CD8+ Simpson's diversity did not differ significantly between patients and controls.

Genomic DNA served as template for TCR beta VDJ and CDR3 profiling. Via MiXCR, TCRdb re-called the reads, giving one row per CDR3 protein. Of 100,000 to 130,000 distinct CDR3 sequences detected, roughly 51% appear once; the ten largest clones hold roughly 30%. Input material: sorted CD4+, CD8+, or CD8+CD57+ T cells (not recorded which) from PBMCs. The sequence was collected from a human donor in good health, serving as a control. This chain joins TRBV2 and TRBJ2-3; TRBD2 is a possible D gene (6 bases). The CDR3 DNA reads as TGTGCCAGCAGCCCTACTAGCACGGAGGGGGATACGCAGTATTTT. Translating gives CASSPTSTEGDTQYF.